This record covers a single T cell receptor beta chain. Its antigen is undetermined. V lost 10 bases to trimming and J lost 6 bases, with 17 bases between them. Germline CDR1 is SNHLY and CDR2 is FYNNEI. The CDR3 contains 13 residues. This sample is drawn from a study of CD8 T cells in Susac syndrome. Study conclusions and caveats: As the study acknowledged, the number of individuals in its TCR sequencing and HLA analysis was relatively small.

The multiple sclerosis control group comprised treatment-naive patients with stable or active relapsing-remitting disease. When the RNA was reverse transcribed, random hexamers were used with an input of 0.5 to 1 ug. immunoSEQ multiplex PCR amplified TCR beta CDR3 across 54 Vbeta, 13 Jbeta. TCRdb itself ran the immunoSEQ multiplex PCR reads through MiXCR, one entry per CDR3 protein. The sample contains about 130,000 distinct CDR3 sequences, around nine tenths of which appear only once. This TCR came from a human donor with multiple sclerosis. This sequence joins TRBV2 and TRBJ2-3; TRBD2 is a possible D gene (5 bases). The sample was CD8+ T cells from PBMCs. The chain's CDR3 is CAIANLWEDTQYF. CDR3 in DNA: TGTGCCATCGCAAACCTCTGGGAGGATACGCAGTATTTT.